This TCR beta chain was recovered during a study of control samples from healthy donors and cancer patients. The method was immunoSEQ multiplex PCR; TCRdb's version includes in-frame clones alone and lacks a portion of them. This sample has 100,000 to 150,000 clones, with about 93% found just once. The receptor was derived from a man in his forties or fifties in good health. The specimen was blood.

CDR3 coding DNA: TGTGCCAGCAGCGTAGGGCCAGGGAACACAGATACGCAGTATTTT. Amino acids: CASSVGPGNTDTQYF. This chain joins TRBV9 and TRBJ2-3; a possible D gene is TRBD1 (5 bases). V dropped 0 bases and J dropped 2 bases, with 10 bases sitting between them. CDR3 size: 15 residues. Germline CDR1 is SGDLS and CDR2 is YYNGEE.